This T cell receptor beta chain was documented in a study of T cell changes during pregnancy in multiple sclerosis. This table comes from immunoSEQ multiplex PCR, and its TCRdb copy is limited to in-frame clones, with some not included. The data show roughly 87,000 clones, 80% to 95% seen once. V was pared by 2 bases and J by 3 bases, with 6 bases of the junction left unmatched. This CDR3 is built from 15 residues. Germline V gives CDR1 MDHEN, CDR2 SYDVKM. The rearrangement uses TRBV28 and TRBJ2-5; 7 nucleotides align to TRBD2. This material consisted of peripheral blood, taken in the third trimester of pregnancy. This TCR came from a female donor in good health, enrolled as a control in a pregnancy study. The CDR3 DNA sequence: TGTGCCAGCAGTTTACTCGGTCTAGCGGAAGAGACCCAGTACTTC. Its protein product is CASSLLGLAEETQYF.